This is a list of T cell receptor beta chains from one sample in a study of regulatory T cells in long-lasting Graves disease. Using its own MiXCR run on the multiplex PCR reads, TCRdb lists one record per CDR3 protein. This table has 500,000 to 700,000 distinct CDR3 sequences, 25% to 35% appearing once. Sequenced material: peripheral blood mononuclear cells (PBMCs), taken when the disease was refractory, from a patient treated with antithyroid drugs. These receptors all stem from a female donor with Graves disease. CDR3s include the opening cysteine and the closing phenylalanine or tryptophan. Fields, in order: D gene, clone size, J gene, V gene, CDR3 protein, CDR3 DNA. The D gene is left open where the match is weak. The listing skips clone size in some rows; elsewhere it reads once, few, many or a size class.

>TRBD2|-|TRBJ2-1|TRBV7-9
CASSLGTSGSEGGNEQFF
TGTGCCAGCAGCTTAGGGACTAGCGGGAGTGAAGGTGGGAATGAGCAGTTCTTC
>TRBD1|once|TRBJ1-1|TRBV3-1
CASSHRDRGNTEAFF
TGTGCCAGCAGCCACCGGGACAGGGGGAACACTGAAGCTTTCTTT
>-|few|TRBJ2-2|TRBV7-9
CASSLPPAANTGELFF
TGTGCCAGCAGCTTACCCCCAGCAGCGAACACCGGGGAGCTGTTTTTT
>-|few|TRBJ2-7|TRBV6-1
CASSPLLAVTYEQYF
TGTGCCAGCAGCCCCCTACTAGCTGTTACCTACGAGCAGTACTTC
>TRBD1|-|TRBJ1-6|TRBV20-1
CSAQPGQGLYSPLHF
TGCAGTGCCCAACCGGGACAGGGACTTTATTCACCCCTCCACTTT
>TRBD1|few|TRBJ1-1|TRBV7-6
CASSEGQENTEAFF
TGTGCCAGCAGCGAGGGACAGGAAAACACTGAAGCTTTCTTT
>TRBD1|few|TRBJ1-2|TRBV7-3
CASRLSPGQQYGYTF
TGTGCCAGCAGGCTCAGCCCGGGACAGCAATATGGCTACACCTTC
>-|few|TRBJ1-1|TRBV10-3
CAISGGTANTEAFF
TGTGCCATCAGTGGTGGGACTGCGAACACTGAAGCTTTCTTT
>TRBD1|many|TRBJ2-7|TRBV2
CASSEGATGVPPPTYF
TGTGCCAGCAGTGAGGGGGCGACAGGGGTACCTCCTCCTACCTACTTC
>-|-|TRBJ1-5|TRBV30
CAWSLGNRGNQPQHF
TGTGCCTGGAGCTTGGGAAACAGGGGCAATCAGCCCCAGCATTTT
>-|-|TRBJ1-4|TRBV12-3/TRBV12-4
CASSSLVSANEKLFF
TGTGCCAGCAGTTCCCTGGTTTCGGCTAATGAAAAACTGTTTTTT
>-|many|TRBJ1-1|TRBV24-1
CATSDSGQLEAFF
TGTGCCACCAGTGATAGTGGACAGCTAGAAGCTTTCTTT
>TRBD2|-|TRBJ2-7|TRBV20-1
CSAREPGLAYEQYF
TGCAGTGCTAGAGAACCGGGACTAGCCTACGAGCAGTACTTC
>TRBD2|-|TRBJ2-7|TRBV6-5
CASSYSPGLAWEQYF
TGTGCCAGCAGTTACTCGCCGGGACTAGCGTGGGAGCAGTACTTC
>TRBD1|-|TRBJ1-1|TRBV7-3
CASSLTGTDAEAFF
TGTGCCAGCAGCCTAACCGGGACAGACGCTGAAGCTTTCTTT
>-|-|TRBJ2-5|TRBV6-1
CASGTTAQETQYF
TGTGCCAGTGGAACGACAGCGCAAGAGACCCAGTACTTC
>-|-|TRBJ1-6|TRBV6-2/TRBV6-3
CASSYGGGAYNSPLHF
TGTGCCAGCAGTTACGGGGGAGGGGCCTATAATTCACCCCTCCACTTT
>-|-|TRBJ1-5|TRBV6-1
CASSEEWDNQPQHF
TGTGCCAGCAGTGAAGAATGGGATAATCAGCCCCAGCATTTT
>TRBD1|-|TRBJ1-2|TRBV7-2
CASSFKAGGINYGYTF
TGTGCCAGCAGCTTTAAGGCAGGGGGCATCAACTATGGCTACACCTTC
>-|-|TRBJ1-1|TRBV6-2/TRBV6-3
CASRIQGGPTEAFF
TGTGCCAGCAGAATACAGGGTGGGCCGACTGAAGCTTTCTTT
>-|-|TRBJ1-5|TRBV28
CASSRDNTNQPQHF
TGTGCCAGCAGTAGGGACAATACCAATCAGCCCCAGCATTTT
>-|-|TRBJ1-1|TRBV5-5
CASSSEWTVNTEAFF
TGTGCCAGCAGTTCAGAGTGGACGGTGAACACTGAAGCTTTCTTT
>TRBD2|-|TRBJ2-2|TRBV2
CASSAVGLAAGELFF
TGTGCCAGCAGTGCCGTGGGACTAGCAGCAGGGGAGCTGTTTTTT
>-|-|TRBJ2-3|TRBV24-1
CATSDFKGGADTQYF
TGTGCCACCAGTGATTTCAAGGGGGGCGCAGATACGCAGTATTTT
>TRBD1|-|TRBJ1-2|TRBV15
CATSRRTGNTGYTF
TGTGCCACCAGCAGGAGGACAGGGAATACCGGCTACACCTTC
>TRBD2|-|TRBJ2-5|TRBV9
CASSVGLRGGRTETQYF
TGTGCCAGCAGCGTAGGTCTACGGGGCGGGAGAACCGAGACCCAGTACTTC
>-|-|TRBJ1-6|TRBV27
CASRDPSSSYNSPLHF
TGTGCCTCGAGGGACCCCTCGAGCTCCTATAATTCACCCCTCCACTTT
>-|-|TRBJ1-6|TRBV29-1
CSVGEQPNSPLHF
TGCAGCGTCGGAGAACAGCCTAATTCACCCCTCCACTTT
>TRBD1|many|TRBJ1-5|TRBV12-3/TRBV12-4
CASSPPIGQDAWGNQPQHF
TGTGCCAGCAGCCCTCCTATCGGACAGGACGCGTGGGGCAATCAGCCCCAGCATTTT
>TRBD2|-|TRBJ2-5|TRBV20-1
CSANLGGRAEETQYF
TGCAGTGCTAATTTGGGCGGGAGGGCCGAGGAGACCCAGTACTTC
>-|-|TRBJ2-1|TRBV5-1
CASSTHNEQFF
TGCGCCAGCAGCACCCACAATGAGCAGTTCTTC
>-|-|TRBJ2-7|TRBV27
CASSFTPDSLRGEQYF
TGTGCCAGCAGTTTCACCCCCGACAGCCTTAGGGGCGAGCAGTACTTC
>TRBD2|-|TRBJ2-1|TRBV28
CASSLVTSGSINEQFF
TGTGCCAGCAGTCTGGTTACTAGCGGGAGTATCAATGAGCAGTTCTTC
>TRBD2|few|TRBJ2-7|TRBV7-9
CASSRSGTGTYEQYF
TGTGCCAGCAGCCGTAGCGGGACTGGTACCTACGAGCAGTACTTC
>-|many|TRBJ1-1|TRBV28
CASSWQGRAEAFF
TGTGCCAGCAGTTGGCAGGGGAGGGCTGAAGCTTTCTTT
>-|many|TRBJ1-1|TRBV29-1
CSGGGPQLPEAFF
TGCAGCGGTGGCGGACCCCAACTACCAGAGGCTTTCTTT
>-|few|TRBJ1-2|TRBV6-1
CASREGDYGYTF
TGTGCCAGCAGGGAGGGGGACTATGGCTACACCTTC
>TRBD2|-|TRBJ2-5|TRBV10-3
CAIARLAGGETQYF
TGTGCCATCGCAAGACTAGCGGGAGGAGAGACCCAGTACTTT
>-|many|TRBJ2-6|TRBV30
CAWSSGANVLTF
TGTGCCTGGAGCTCTGGGGCCAACGTCCTGACTTTC
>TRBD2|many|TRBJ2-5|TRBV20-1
CSARPSGRGETQYF
TGCAGTGCTAGACCTAGCGGGAGGGGTGAGACCCAGTACTTC
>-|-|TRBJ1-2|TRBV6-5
CASSCRPYRTDNYGYTF
TGTGCCAGCAGTTGCAGGCCCTATAGGACAGATAACTATGGCTACACCTTC
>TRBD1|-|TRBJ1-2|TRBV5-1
CASSFDSGGAYGYTF
TGCGCCAGCAGCTTCGACTCAGGGGGCGCCTATGGCTACACCTTC
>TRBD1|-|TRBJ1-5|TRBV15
CATSRETGGFQPQHF
TGTGCCACCAGCAGAGAAACAGGGGGCTTTCAGCCCCAGCATTTT
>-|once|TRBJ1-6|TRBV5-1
CASSWEGGDSPLHF
TGCGCCAGCAGCTGGGAAGGGGGTGATTCACCCCTCCACTTT
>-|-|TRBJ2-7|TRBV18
CASALQSSGEQYF
TGTGCCAGCGCCCTACAGTCATCCGGGGAGCAGTACTTC
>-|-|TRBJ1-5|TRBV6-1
CASSEALPGNQPQHF
TGTGCCAGCAGTGAAGCGCTTCCGGGCAATCAGCCCCAGCATTTT